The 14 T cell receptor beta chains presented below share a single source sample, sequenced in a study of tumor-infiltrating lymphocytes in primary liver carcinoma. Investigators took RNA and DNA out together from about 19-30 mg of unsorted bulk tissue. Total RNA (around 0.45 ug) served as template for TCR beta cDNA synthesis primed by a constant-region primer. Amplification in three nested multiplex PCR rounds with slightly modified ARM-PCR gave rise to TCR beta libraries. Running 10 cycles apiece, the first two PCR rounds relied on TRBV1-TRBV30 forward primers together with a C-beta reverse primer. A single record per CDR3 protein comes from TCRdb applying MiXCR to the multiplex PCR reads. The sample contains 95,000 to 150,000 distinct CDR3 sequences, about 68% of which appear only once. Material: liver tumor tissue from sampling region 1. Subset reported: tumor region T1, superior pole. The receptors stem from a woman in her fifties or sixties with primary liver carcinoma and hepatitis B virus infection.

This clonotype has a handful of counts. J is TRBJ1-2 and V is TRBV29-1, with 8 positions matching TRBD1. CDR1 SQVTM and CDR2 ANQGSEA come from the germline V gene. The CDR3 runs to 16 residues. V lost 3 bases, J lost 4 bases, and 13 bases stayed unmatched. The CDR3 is CSVEGSATGVRYGYTF. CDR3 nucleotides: TGCAGCGTTGAGGGTTCAGCGACAGGGGTACGCTATGGCTACACCTTC.

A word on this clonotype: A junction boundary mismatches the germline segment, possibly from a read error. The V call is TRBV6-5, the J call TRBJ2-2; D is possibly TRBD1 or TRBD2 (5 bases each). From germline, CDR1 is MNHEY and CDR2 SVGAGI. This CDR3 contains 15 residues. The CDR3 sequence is CASNKIPDITGEPFF. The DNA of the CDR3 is TGTGCCAGCAATAAAATTCCGGACATCACCGGGGAGCCGTTTTTT.

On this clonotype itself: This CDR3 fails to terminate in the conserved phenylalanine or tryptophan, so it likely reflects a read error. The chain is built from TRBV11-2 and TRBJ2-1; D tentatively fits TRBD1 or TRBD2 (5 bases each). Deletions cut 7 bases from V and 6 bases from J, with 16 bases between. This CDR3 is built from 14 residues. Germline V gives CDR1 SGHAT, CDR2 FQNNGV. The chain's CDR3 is CASTKSGTLNEQFS. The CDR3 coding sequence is TGTGCCAGCACTAAATCGGGGACCCTCAATGAGCAGTTCTCC.

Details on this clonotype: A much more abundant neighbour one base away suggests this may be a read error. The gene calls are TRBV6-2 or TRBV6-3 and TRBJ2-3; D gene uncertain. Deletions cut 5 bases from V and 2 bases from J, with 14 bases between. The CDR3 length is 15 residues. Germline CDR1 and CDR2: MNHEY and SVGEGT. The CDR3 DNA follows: TGTGCCAGCAGTACGGGTGGCGGAATCACAGATACGCAGTATTTT. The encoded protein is CASSTGGGITDTQYF.

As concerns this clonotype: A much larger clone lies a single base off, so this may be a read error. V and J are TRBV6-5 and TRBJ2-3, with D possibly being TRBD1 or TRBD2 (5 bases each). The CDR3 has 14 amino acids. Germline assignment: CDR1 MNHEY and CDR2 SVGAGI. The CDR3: CASRERDVTDTQCF. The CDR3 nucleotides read TGTGCCAGCAGGGAGAGGGACGTAACAGATACGCAGTGTTTT.

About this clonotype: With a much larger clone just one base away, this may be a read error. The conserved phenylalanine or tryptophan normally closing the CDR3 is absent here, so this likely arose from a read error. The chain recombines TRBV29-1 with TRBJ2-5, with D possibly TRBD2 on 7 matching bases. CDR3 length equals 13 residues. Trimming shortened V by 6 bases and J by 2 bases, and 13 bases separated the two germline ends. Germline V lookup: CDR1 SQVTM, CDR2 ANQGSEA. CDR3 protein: CSVGASGQETQYL. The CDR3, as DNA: TGCAGCGTGGGGGCTAGCGGACAAGAGACCCAGTACCTC.

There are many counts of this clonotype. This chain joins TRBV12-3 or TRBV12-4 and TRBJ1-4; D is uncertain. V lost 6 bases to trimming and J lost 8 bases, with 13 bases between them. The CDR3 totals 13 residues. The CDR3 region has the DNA TGTGCCAGCAGCCCCGTGTCAGCCGAAAAACTGTTTTTT. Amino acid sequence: CASSPVSAEKLFF.

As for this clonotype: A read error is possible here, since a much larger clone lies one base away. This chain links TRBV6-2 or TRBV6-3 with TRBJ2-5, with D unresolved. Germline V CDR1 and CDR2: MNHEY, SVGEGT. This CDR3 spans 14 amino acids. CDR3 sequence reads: CANSDPGTYETQYF. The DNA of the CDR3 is TGTGCCAACAGTGACCCCGGAACTTACGAGACCCAGTACTTC.

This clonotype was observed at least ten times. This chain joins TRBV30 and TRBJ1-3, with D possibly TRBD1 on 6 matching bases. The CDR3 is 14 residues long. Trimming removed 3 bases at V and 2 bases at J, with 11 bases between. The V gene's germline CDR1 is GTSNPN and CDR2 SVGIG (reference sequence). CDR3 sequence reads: CAWRARTAGNTIYF. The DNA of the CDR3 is TGTGCCTGGAGGGCGAGGACAGCTGGAAACACCATATATTTT.

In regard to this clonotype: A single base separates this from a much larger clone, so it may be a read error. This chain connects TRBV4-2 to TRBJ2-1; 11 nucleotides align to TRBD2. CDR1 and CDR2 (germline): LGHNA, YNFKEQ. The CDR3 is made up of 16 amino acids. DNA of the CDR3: TGTGTCAGCAGCCAAGAGGGGACTAGCGGTTACAATGAGCAGTTCTTC. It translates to CVSSQEGTSGYNEQFF.

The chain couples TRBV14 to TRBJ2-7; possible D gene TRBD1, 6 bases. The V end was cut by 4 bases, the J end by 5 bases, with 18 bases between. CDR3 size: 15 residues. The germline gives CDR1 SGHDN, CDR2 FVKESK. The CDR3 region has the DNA TGTGCCAGCAGCCGAGGACAGAAAGGCAACAACGAGCAGTACTTC. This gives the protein CASSRGQKGNNEQYF.

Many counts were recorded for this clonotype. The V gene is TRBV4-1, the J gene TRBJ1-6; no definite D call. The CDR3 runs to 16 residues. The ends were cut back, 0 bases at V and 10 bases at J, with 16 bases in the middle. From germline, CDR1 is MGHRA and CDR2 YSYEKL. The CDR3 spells CASSQEGAGRYSPLHF. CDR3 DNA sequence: TGCGCCAGCAGCCAAGAAGGAGCGGGTCGGTACTCACCCCTCCACTTT.

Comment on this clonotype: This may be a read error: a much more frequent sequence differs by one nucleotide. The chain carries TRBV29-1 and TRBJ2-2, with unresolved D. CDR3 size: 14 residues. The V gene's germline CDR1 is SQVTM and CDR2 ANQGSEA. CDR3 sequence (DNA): TGCAGCGTTGAATTGGGATCAACTACCGAGGAGCTGTTTTTT. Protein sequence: CSVELGSTTEELFF.

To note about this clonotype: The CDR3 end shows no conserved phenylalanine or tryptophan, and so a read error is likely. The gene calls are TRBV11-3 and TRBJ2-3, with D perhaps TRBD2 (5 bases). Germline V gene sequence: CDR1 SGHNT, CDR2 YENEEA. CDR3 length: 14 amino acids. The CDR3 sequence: CASSSRTSTDTQYL. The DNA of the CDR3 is TGTGCGAGCAGCTCCAGGACTAGCACAGATACGCAGTATTTG.